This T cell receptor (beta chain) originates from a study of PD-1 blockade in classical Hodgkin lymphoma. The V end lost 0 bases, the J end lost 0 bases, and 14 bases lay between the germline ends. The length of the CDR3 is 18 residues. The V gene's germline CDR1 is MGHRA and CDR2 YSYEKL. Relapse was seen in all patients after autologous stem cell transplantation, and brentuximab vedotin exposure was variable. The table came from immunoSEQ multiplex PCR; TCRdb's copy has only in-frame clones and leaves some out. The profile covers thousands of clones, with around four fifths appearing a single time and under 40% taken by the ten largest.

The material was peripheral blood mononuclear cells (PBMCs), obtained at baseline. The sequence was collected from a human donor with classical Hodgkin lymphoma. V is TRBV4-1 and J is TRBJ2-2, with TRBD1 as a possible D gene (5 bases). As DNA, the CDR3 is TGCGCCAGCAGCCAAGAATCGTTTGGGGCGGCGAACACCGGGGAGCTGTTTTTT. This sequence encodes CASSQESFGAANTGELFF.